The rows below give T cell receptor beta chains drawn from one sample of a study of cytomegalovirus exposure and HLA in healthy donors. Data came from immunoSEQ multiplex PCR; TCRdb stores just in-frame clones and leaves some out. The data include over 55,000 clones; the top ten clones carry about 15%. The sequenced sample consisted of PBMCs. Source of these receptors: a boy younger than 18 in good health and CMV-seronegative. Both conserved end residues are part of each CDR3. Each record gives: D gene, V gene, J gene, CDR3 DNA, CDR3 protein. A D gene is named only where the DNA matches it firmly.

d_call: TRBD1
v_call: TRBV5-1
j_call: TRBJ2-2
cdr3_nt: TGCGCCAGCAGCTTTGTTAAATCGGACAGGCTTTACACCGGGGAGCTGTTTTTT
cdr3_aa: CASSFVKSDRLYTGELFF

d_call: NA
v_call: TRBV6-4
j_call: TRBJ2-5
cdr3_nt: TGTGCCAGCAGTACAACAGATTACCAAGAGACCCAGTACTTC
cdr3_aa: CASSTTDYQETQYF

d_call: NA
v_call: TRBV7-9
j_call: TRBJ2-2
cdr3_nt: TGTGCCAGCAGCCACAACAGGGTATTCACCGGGGAGCTGTTTTTT
cdr3_aa: CASSHNRVFTGELFF

d_call: NA
v_call: TRBV19
j_call: TRBJ2-7
cdr3_nt: TGTGCCAGTACCCCAGGGGAAGCAGGCGGCCAGCAGTACTTC
cdr3_aa: CASTPGEAGGQQYF

d_call: NA
v_call: TRBV13
j_call: TRBJ2-7
cdr3_nt: TGTGCCAGCAGCTTCAAGGCGGGGGAGCAGTACTTC
cdr3_aa: CASSFKAGEQYF

d_call: NA
v_call: TRBV19
j_call: TRBJ1-1
cdr3_nt: TGTGCCAGTAGTATCGGTCGGGGTGCGACTGAAGCTTTCTTT
cdr3_aa: CASSIGRGATEAFF

d_call: NA
v_call: TRBV19
j_call: TRBJ2-3
cdr3_nt: TGTGCCAGTAGTATGACTCCTTCAGATACGCAGTATTTT
cdr3_aa: CASSMTPSDTQYF

d_call: TRBD2
v_call: TRBV7-3
j_call: TRBJ2-1
cdr3_nt: TGTGCCAGCAGCGAGACTAGCGGGAGGCTCAATGAGCAGTTCTTC
cdr3_aa: CASSETSGRLNEQFF

d_call: TRBD1
v_call: TRBV19
j_call: TRBJ2-3
cdr3_nt: TGTGCCAGTATTCAGACAGGGGCGGGGGATACGCAGTATTTT
cdr3_aa: CASIQTGAGDTQYF

d_call: NA
v_call: TRBV29-1
j_call: TRBJ1-2
cdr3_nt: TGCAGCGCTGACACTAGTTATGGCTACACCTTC
cdr3_aa: CSADTSYGYTF

d_call: NA
v_call: TRBV6-5
j_call: TRBJ2-4
cdr3_nt: TGTGCCAGCAAGCGGGTCTGGGAAAACATTCAGTACTTC
cdr3_aa: CASKRVWENIQYF

d_call: NA
v_call: TRBV7-6
j_call: TRBJ2-5
cdr3_nt: TGTGCCAGCAGCTTAGGAGGTGGGTGGCCCCAAGAGACCCAGTACTTC
cdr3_aa: CASSLGGGWPQETQYF

d_call: NA
v_call: TRBV12-2
j_call: TRBJ2-7
cdr3_nt: TGTGCAAGCCGGGGACTAGCGATTAGCTCCTACGAGCAGTACTTC
cdr3_aa: CASRGLAISSYEQYF

d_call: TRBD2
v_call: TRBV6-1
j_call: TRBJ2-1
cdr3_nt: TGTGCCAGCAGTGCGATGACTAGCGGGGTCTACAATGAGCAGTTCTTC
cdr3_aa: CASSAMTSGVYNEQFF

d_call: NA
v_call: TRBV20-1
j_call: TRBJ1-2
cdr3_nt: TGCAGTGCTGCCCACAATGGCTACACCTTC
cdr3_aa: CSAAHNGYTF

d_call: NA
v_call: TRBV14
j_call: TRBJ2-2
cdr3_nt: TGTGCCAGCAGCCAAGACTTTTCCACCGGGGAGCTGTTTTTT
cdr3_aa: CASSQDFSTGELFF

d_call: NA
v_call: TRBV9
j_call: TRBJ2-1
cdr3_nt: TGTGCCAGCAGCGGCCGGGGTAACTCCTACAATGAGCAGTTCTTC
cdr3_aa: CASSGRGNSYNEQFF

d_call: TRBD1
v_call: TRBV30
j_call: TRBJ1-1
cdr3_nt: TGTGCCTGGAGTGCCTACAGGGGCACTGAAGCTTTCTTT
cdr3_aa: CAWSAYRGTEAFF

d_call: TRBD1
v_call: TRBV2
j_call: TRBJ2-5
cdr3_nt: TGTGCCAGCAGTGAATTATGGACAGGGGCTAGGCGCAGAGAGACCCAGTACTTC
cdr3_aa: CASSELWTGARRRETQYF

d_call: NA
v_call: TRBV7-6
j_call: TRBJ2-5
cdr3_nt: TGTGCCAGCAGCTTAGATCCGGGGGAAGAGACCCAGTACTTC
cdr3_aa: CASSLDPGEETQYF

d_call: TRBD1
v_call: TRBV7-2
j_call: TRBJ1-2
cdr3_nt: TGTGCCAGCAGCCCTGACAGGGAGTATGGCTACACCTTC
cdr3_aa: CASSPDREYGYTF

d_call: TRBD1
v_call: TRBV19
j_call: TRBJ1-1
cdr3_nt: TGTGCCAGTAAGATGAGACAGGGGACCACTGAAGCTTTCTTT
cdr3_aa: CASKMRQGTTEAFF